Listed here are 3 T cell receptor beta chains from one sample, sequenced in a study of radiation and T cells in renal cell carcinoma. Repertoires were generated with immunoSEQ multiplex PCR, while TCRdb's copy carries only in-frame clones and drops some. The table shows approximately 110,000 clones, with 80% to 85% occurring only once. Specified time point: baseline pretreatment blood. This sample's treatment: 15 Gy SBRT to primary tumor, nephrectomy 4 weeks later. Sequencing used blood, obtained from a patient whose treatment included radiotherapy and nephrectomy. These receptors originate from a woman aged 55-70 years with renal cell carcinoma.

The V and J genes are TRBV18 and TRBJ2-5, with TRBD2 as a possible D gene (6 bases). V was cut by 3 bases and J by 5 bases, with 16 bases left in between. Germline CDR1 is KGHSH and CDR2 is LQKENI. The length of the CDR3 is 15 residues. CDR3 nucleotides: TGTGCCAGCTCACCCGAGACGGGGGAATTGGAGACCCAGTACTTC. Residues: CASSPETGELETQYF.

The V call is TRBV30, the J call TRBJ2-2; a possible D gene is TRBD2 (5 bases). In germline, CDR1 is GTSNPN, CDR2 SVGIG (reference sequence). V gave up 8 bases and J gave up 6 bases, with 13 bases separating them. The CDR3 has 12 amino acids. The CDR3 sequence: CAHQEVSGELFF. CDR3 nucleotides: TGTGCCCACCAGGAGGTTTCCGGGGAGCTGTTTTTT.

V is TRBV5-6 and J is TRBJ2-5; D is possibly TRBD1 or TRBD2 (6 bases each). The CDR3 contains 14 residues. The V gene lost 3 bases and the J gene lost 5 bases, with 14 bases spanning the gap. The V gene's germline CDR1 is SGHDT and CDR2 YYEEEE. For the CDR3, the DNA is TGTGCCAGCAGCTCCCGAGGGGGGAGGGAGACCCAGTACTTC. Protein product: CASSSRGGRETQYF.